This TCR beta chain was profiled in a study of low-dose radiotherapy and immunotherapy resistance in tumors. Overall study context: Radiation delivery to Cohort 1 consisted of 0.5 Gy per fraction every 2 weeks, summing to 6.5 Gy. Intravenous ipilimumab 1 mg/kg every six weeks was given with nivolumab 240 mg every two weeks. It was every two weeks, one day before radiation and immunotherapy, that intravenous cyclophosphamide 200 mg/m2 was given.

Priming of first-strand cDNA relied on TRAV- and TRBV-specific primers (covering alpha and beta chains). Over roughly 20 PCR cycles, TCRs were amplified from a constant-region primer and V-primer adapter. TCRdb ran MiXCR on the reads and lists one entry per CDR3 protein. The sample has 95,000 to 100,000 distinct CDR3 sequences; less than 25% are singletons. This clonotype was found many times. This CDR3 is built from 17 residues. Germline CDR1 is SGHRS and CDR2 is YFSETQ. Unmatched junction bases numbered 10, after V lost 0 bases and J lost 8 bases. Time point denoted: after trial treatment. Described treatment: LDRT plus nivolumab, ipilimumab, low-dose cyclophosphamide and aspirin (RACIN trial).

This sequence was found in a male donor with prostate cancer. This sequence joins TRBV5-1 and TRBJ2-3; 12 bases align to TRBD2. The sequencing used PBMCs, collected after low-dose radiotherapy plus immunotherapy. The CDR3 here is CASSLGTLAGGLGTQYF. DNA of the CDR3: TGCGCCAGCAGCTTGGGGACCCTAGCGGGGGGGCTGGGTACGCAGTATTTT. Full variable domain (missing parts from reference TRBV5-1 and TRBJ2-3): KAGVTQTPRYLIKTRGQQVTLSCSPISGHRSVSWYQQTPGQGLQFLFEYFSETQRNKGNFPGRFSGRQFSNSRSEMNVSTLELGDSALYLCASSLGTLAGGLGTQYFGPGTRLTVL.